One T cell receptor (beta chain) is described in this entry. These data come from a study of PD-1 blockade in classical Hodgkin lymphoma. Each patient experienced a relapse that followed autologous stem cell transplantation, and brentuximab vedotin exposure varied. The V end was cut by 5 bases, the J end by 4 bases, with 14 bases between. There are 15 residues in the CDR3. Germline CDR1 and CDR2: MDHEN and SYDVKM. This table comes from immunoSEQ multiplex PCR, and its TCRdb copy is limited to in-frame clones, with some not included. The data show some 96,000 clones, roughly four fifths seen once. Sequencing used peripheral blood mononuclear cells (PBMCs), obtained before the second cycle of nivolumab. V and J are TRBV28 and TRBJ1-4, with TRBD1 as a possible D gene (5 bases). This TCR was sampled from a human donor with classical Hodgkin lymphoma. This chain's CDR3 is CASSPHGGDNEKLFF. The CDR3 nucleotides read TGTGCCAGCAGTCCTCACGGAGGGGATAATGAAAAACTGTTTTTT.